The clone carrying this T cell receptor (beta chain) came up many times. The entry originates in a study of regulatory T cells in long-lasting Graves disease. Libraries of TCR beta came from iRepertoire HTBI primers plus Arm-PCR of CDR3 regions. TCRdb passed the multiplex PCR reads through MiXCR, listing each CDR3 protein once. The sample gives hundreds of thousands of distinct CDR3 sequences, approximately 15% of which show up once; 15% to 20% is in the top ten. The time point is: newly diagnosed GD, antithyroid drugs for less than 3 months. Generation of the TCR library employed RNA extracted from PBMCs. These same data were also listed under a study on T cells in Graves' hyperthyroidism and ophthalmopathy.

This TCR was sampled from a woman aged 25 to 39 with Graves disease. Here the sequenced sample was peripheral blood mononuclear cells (PBMCs), taken at new diagnosis, from a patient treated with antithyroid drugs.

The chain's CDR3 is CASSGGTVNTEAFF. The CDR3 bases are TGTGCCAGCAGTGGCGGGACAGTGAACACTGAAGCTTTCTTT. The chain combines TRBV3-1 with TRBJ1-1; 7 bases agree with TRBD1. The CDR3 totals 14 residues. Germline CDR1 LGHDT, CDR2 YNNKEL (reference sequence). Trimming at V came to 6 bases and at J to 0 bases, leaving 4 bases not matched to a gene. Together with reference TRBV3-1 and TRBJ1-1, the CDR3 gives the full variable domain: DTAVSQTPKYLVTQMGNDKSIKCEQNLGHDTMYWYKQDSKKFLKIMFSYNNKELIINETVPNRFSPKSPDKAHLNLHINSLELGDSAVYFCASSGGTVNTEAFFGQGTRLTVV.